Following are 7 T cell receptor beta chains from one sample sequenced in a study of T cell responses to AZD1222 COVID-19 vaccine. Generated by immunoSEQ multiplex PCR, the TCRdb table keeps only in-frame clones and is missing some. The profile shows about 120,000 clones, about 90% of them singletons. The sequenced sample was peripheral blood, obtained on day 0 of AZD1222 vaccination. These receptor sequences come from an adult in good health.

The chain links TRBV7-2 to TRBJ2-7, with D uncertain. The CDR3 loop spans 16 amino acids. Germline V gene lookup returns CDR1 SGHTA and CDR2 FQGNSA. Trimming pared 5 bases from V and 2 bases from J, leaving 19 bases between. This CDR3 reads CASSVVVAALPYEQYF. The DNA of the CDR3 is TGTGCCAGCAGCGTGGTGGTGGCGGCCCTACCCTACGAGCAGTACTTC. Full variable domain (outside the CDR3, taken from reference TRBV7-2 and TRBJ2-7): GAGVSQSPSNKVTEKGKDVELRCDPISGHTALYWYRQSLGQGLEFLIYFQGNSAPDKSGLPSDRFSAERTGGSVSTLTIQRTQQEDSAVYLCASSVVVAALPYEQYFGPGTRLTVT.

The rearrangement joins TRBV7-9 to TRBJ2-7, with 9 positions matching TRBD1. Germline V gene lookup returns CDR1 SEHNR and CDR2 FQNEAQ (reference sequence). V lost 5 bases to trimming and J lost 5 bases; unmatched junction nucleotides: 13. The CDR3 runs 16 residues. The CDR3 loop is CASSPRRSGTGNEQYF. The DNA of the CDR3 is TGTGCCAGCAGCCCCCGCAGGAGTGGGACAGGGAACGAGCAGTACTTC.

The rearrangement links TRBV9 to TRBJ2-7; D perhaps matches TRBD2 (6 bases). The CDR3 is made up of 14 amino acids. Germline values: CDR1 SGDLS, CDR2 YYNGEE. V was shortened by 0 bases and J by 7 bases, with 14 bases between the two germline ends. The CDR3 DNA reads TGTGCCAGCAGCGTAGAAGGCCCGGGACTGGAGCAGTACTTC. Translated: CASSVEGPGLEQYF.

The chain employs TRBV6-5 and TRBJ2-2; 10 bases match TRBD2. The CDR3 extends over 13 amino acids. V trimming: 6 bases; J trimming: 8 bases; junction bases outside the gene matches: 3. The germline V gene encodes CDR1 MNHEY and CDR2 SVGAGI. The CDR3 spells CASREREGGELFF. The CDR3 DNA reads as TGTGCCAGCAGAGAGCGGGAGGGGGGGGAGCTGTTTTTT.

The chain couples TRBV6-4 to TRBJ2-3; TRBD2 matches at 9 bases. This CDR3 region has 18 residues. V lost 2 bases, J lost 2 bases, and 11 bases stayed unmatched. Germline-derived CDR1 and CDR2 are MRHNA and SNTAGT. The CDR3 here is CASSDRGGRALTTDTQYF. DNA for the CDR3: TGTGCCAGCAGTGACCGGGGCGGGAGGGCCCTGACCACAGATACGCAGTATTTT.

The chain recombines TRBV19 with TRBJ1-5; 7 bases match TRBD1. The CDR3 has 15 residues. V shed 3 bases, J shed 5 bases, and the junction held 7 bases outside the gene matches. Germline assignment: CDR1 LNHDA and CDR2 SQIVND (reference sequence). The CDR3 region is CASSIEGAWYQPQHF. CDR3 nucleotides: TGTGCCAGTAGTATCGAGGGGGCTTGGTATCAGCCCCAGCATTTT.

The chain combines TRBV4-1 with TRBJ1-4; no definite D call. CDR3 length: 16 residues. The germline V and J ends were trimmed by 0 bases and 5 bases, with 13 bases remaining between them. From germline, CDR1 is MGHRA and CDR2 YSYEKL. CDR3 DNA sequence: TGCGCCAGCAGCCAAGATCGGGGAGGTATAAATGAAAAACTGTTTTTT. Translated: CASSQDRGGINEKLFF.